These T cell receptor beta chains were read from a single sample in a study of regulatory T cells in long-lasting Graves disease. TCRdb ran MiXCR on the multiplex PCR reads and lists one entry per CDR3 protein. Of about 440,000 distinct CDR3 sequences in the sample, less than 20% were seen once. The sample was also reused in another study, on T cells in Graves' hyperthyroidism and ophthalmopathy.

The starting material was peripheral blood mononuclear cells (PBMCs), obtained at new diagnosis, from a patient treated with antithyroid drugs. The receptors shown here come from a woman in her twenties or thirties with Graves disease. Each CDR3 is given with its conserved first and last residue. The D gene is left open where the match is weak. Some rows mark clone size as missing; the rest say once, few, many or name a class of expanded clone.

len: 11; v_gene: TRBV28; abundance: many; j_gene: TRBJ1-1; d_gene: .; CDR3aa: CASSLSGYAFF
len: 16; v_gene: TRBV5-6; abundance: many; j_gene: TRBJ2-1; d_gene: .; CDR3aa: CASSLVVSGVYNEQFF
len: 13; v_gene: TRBV30; abundance: many; j_gene: TRBJ2-3; d_gene: .; CDR3aa: CAWSRAITDTQYF
len: 16; v_gene: TRBV9; abundance: few; j_gene: TRBJ2-7; d_gene: .; CDR3aa: CASSVAPDRKTYEQYF
len: 15; v_gene: TRBV3-1; abundance: many; j_gene: TRBJ2-1; d_gene: TRBD2; CDR3aa: CASSLRALAVNEQFF
len: 19; v_gene: TRBV14; abundance: .; j_gene: TRBJ1-1; d_gene: .; CDR3aa: CASSQGLWGEWGKNTEAFF
len: 16; v_gene: TRBV6-5; abundance: .; j_gene: TRBJ2-3; d_gene: TRBD2; CDR3aa: CASSYHVAGDADTQYF
len: 20; v_gene: TRBV7-9; abundance: once; j_gene: TRBJ2-2; d_gene: TRBD2; CDR3aa: CASSNLGEASGKLNTGELFF
len: 13; v_gene: TRBV18; abundance: many; j_gene: TRBJ2-1; d_gene: .; CDR3aa: CASSPFGSNEQFF
len: 20; v_gene: TRBV6-1; abundance: many; j_gene: TRBJ2-7; d_gene: TRBD1; CDR3aa: CASSTLYRDRGRVVSYEQYF
len: 15; v_gene: TRBV15; abundance: few; j_gene: TRBJ1-6; d_gene: TRBD1; CDR3aa: CATSRDRAAGSPLHF
len: 15; v_gene: TRBV6-5; abundance: many; j_gene: TRBJ2-7; d_gene: TRBD2; CDR3aa: CASSYSGTRTYEQYF
len: 14; v_gene: TRBV27; abundance: .; j_gene: TRBJ2-2; d_gene: .; CDR3aa: CASSLSSNTGELFF
len: 12; v_gene: TRBV15; abundance: .; j_gene: TRBJ1-1; d_gene: .; CDR3aa: CATSRDWGVAFF
len: 14; v_gene: TRBV3-1; abundance: many; j_gene: TRBJ1-3; d_gene: TRBD1; CDR3aa: CASRGTDSGNTIYF
len: 13; v_gene: TRBV7-9; abundance: many; j_gene: TRBJ2-5; d_gene: .; CDR3aa: CASSLDGPGTQYF
len: 16; v_gene: TRBV7-2; abundance: many; j_gene: TRBJ2-3; d_gene: .; CDR3aa: CASSRSSLGGTDTQYF
len: 15; v_gene: TRBV2; abundance: once; j_gene: TRBJ2-1; d_gene: TRBD2; CDR3aa: CACSPRTSSYNEQFF
len: 18; v_gene: TRBV11-2; abundance: .; j_gene: TRBJ2-1; d_gene: TRBD2; CDR3aa: CASSFGLAGPSAHNEQFF
len: 13; v_gene: TRBV20-1; abundance: few; j_gene: TRBJ2-1; d_gene: .; CDR3aa: CSARSLGSNEQFF
len: 15; v_gene: TRBV27; abundance: few; j_gene: TRBJ2-4; d_gene: TRBD2; CDR3aa: CASSPSGSSENIQYF
len: 19; v_gene: TRBV10-3; abundance: few; j_gene: TRBJ2-2; d_gene: TRBD2; CDR3aa: CAISGSRTSGGKATGELFF
len: 17; v_gene: TRBV4-1; abundance: .; j_gene: TRBJ1-5; d_gene: .; CDR3aa: CASSQAAGVVSNQPRHF
len: 16; v_gene: TRBV18; abundance: few; j_gene: TRBJ2-6; d_gene: .; CDR3aa: CASSDPLLSGANVLTF
len: 20; v_gene: TRBV27; abundance: .; j_gene: TRBJ1-6; d_gene: TRBD1; CDR3aa: CASSRSHRGGISSYNPPLHF
len: 16; v_gene: TRBV4-3; abundance: many; j_gene: TRBJ2-1; d_gene: TRBD1; CDR3aa: CASSQDDQGAYNEQFF
len: 13; v_gene: TRBV30; abundance: .; j_gene: TRBJ2-7; d_gene: .; CDR3aa: CAWSPGTTYEQYF
len: 12; v_gene: TRBV4-3; abundance: many; j_gene: TRBJ2-3; d_gene: .; CDR3aa: CASSPSGDTQYF
len: 14; v_gene: TRBV27; abundance: few; j_gene: TRBJ2-2; d_gene: .; CDR3aa: CASKRTPNTGELFF
len: 20; v_gene: TRBV27; abundance: many; j_gene: TRBJ2-6; d_gene: .; CDR3aa: CASSLRGGRAANSGANVLTF
len: 13; v_gene: TRBV11-2; abundance: .; j_gene: TRBJ2-7; d_gene: .; CDR3aa: CASSLLGSHEQYF
len: 14; v_gene: TRBV20-1; abundance: .; j_gene: TRBJ2-1; d_gene: TRBD1; CDR3aa: CSALTGTGFNEQFF
len: 18; v_gene: TRBV5-1; abundance: many; j_gene: TRBJ2-7; d_gene: TRBD2; CDR3aa: CASSSWSGRARSTYEQYF
len: 12; v_gene: TRBV19; abundance: .; j_gene: TRBJ1-5; d_gene: .; CDR3aa: CASSKRNQPQHF
len: 12; v_gene: TRBV20-1; abundance: many; j_gene: TRBJ2-2; d_gene: .; CDR3aa: CSATDRTGELFF
len: 15; v_gene: TRBV19; abundance: few; j_gene: TRBJ2-3; d_gene: TRBD2; CDR3aa: CASSTSGRAEDTQYF
len: 15; v_gene: TRBV7-2; abundance: many; j_gene: TRBJ2-7; d_gene: .; CDR3aa: CASSLDFLGEYEQYF
len: 18; v_gene: TRBV7-2; abundance: few; j_gene: TRBJ2-2; d_gene: TRBD2; CDR3aa: CASSPPTLLAGGSRELFF
len: 14; v_gene: TRBV27; abundance: many; j_gene: TRBJ1-5; d_gene: TRBD1; CDR3aa: CASSSNRGNQPQHF
len: 15; v_gene: TRBV28; abundance: .; j_gene: TRBJ2-1; d_gene: .; CDR3aa: CASSRKASAYNEQFF
len: 13; v_gene: TRBV10-1; abundance: many; j_gene: TRBJ1-1; d_gene: .; CDR3aa: CASSAQVNTEAFF
len: 14; v_gene: TRBV28; abundance: many; j_gene: TRBJ1-2; d_gene: .; CDR3aa: CASSLRTDIYGYTF
len: 18; v_gene: TRBV11-2; abundance: .; j_gene: TRBJ2-3; d_gene: TRBD2; CDR3aa: CASSFSGTSESGTDTQYF
len: 14; v_gene: TRBV18; abundance: .; j_gene: TRBJ1-6; d_gene: .; CDR3aa: CASSPGFGNSPLHF
len: 14; v_gene: TRBV11-3; abundance: many; j_gene: TRBJ2-1; d_gene: .; CDR3aa: CASSLGPAGNEQFF
len: 14; v_gene: TRBV27; abundance: .; j_gene: TRBJ2-7; d_gene: .; CDR3aa: CASSLRLGAYEQYF